One T cell receptor (beta chain) is described in this entry. What it recognizes is unknown. Trimming removed 4 bases from V and 4 bases from J, with 10 bases in between. CDR1 MDHEN and CDR2 SYDVKM come from the germline V gene. The CDR3 covers 14 residues. The sort gate was single viable CD3+CD4+CD8-CD45RO+ cells for memory CD4+ T cells. This record comes from a study of memory CD4+ T cells and cytomegalovirus serostatus. Study-wide background: Of the healthy Belgian adults, nine or ten were CMV seropositive and around 22 seronegative.

Generated by immunoSEQ multiplex PCR, the TCRdb table keeps only in-frame clones and is missing some. The table lists under 35,000 clones, under 80% of them singletons. The study's findings and limits: Suggested: most of the CMV-linked TCR signature lies in CD4+ memory cells. A US-trained random forest predicted CMV serostatus with median AUC about 0.92. Each of approximately 63 CMV-associated TCRbeta sequences occurred in one to five individuals.

Sample: memory CD4+ T cells from blood. This TCR derives from an adult in good health and CMV-seronegative. Some clones in this sample may be carry-over from other donors' samples. V and J are TRBV28 and TRBJ1-4, with D unresolved. This CDR3 reads CASSWEGINEKLFF. Here the CDR3 DNA reads TGTGCCAGCAGTTGGGAAGGGATTAATGAAAAACTGTTTTTT.